This entry lists 32 T cell receptor beta chains sequenced from one sample in a study of blood T cell repertoires in COVID-19. Libraries were prepared by immunoSEQ multiplex PCR; TCRdb keeps only in-frame clonotypes and omits some of them. The sample carries roughly 100,000 clones, around 83% recorded once. The specimen was peripheral blood. These receptor sequences come from a woman of 80 years or more with acute or convalescent COVID-19.

The V call is TRBV24-1, the J call TRBJ2-5; 12 bases match TRBD2. The CDR3 length is 16 residues. Germline values: CDR1 KGHDR, CDR2 SFDVKD. Trimming at V came to 5 bases and at J to 1 base, leaving 4 bases not matched to a gene. The CDR3 bases are TGTGCCACCAGTGCTAGCGGGAGGGCTTTCCAAGAGACCCAGTACTTC. Translated: CATSASGRAFQETQYF.

This chain uses TRBV2 with TRBJ1-1; 9 bases map to TRBD1. V lost 5 bases to trimming and J lost 8 bases; unmatched junction nucleotides: 6. This CDR3 comprises 13 residues. The germline V gene has CDR1 SNHLY and CDR2 FYNNEI. This CDR3 is CASSKSGTGEAFF. The CDR3 nucleotides are TGTGCCAGCAGTAAATCCGGGACAGGGGAAGCTTTCTTT.

J is TRBJ2-5 and V is TRBV10-1; maybe TRBD1 (6 bases). Germline assignment: CDR1 WNHNN and CDR2 SYGVQD (reference sequence). The CDR3 consists of 14 residues. The V end lost 2 bases, the J end lost 5 bases, and 12 bases lay between the germline ends. The CDR3: CASSENRAVETQYF. The CDR3 DNA reads TGCGCCAGCAGTGAGAACAGGGCGGTTGAGACCCAGTACTTC.

This chain links TRBV7-2 with TRBJ2-1; 14 bases line up with TRBD2. This CDR3 has 15 amino acids. Trimming took 4 bases from V and 7 from J; bases not matched to a gene: 3. Germline V CDR1 and CDR2: SGHTA, FQGNSA. CDR3 nucleotide sequence: TGTGCCAGCAGCTGGACTAGCGGGAGGTTAAATGAGCAGTTCTTC. The encoded protein is CASSWTSGRLNEQFF.

V and J are TRBV5-4 and TRBJ2-3, with 8 nucleotides matching TRBD1. The CDR3 has 14 amino acids. Unmatched junction bases numbered 4, after V lost 2 bases and J lost 5 bases. Germline CDR1 and CDR2: SGHNT and YYREEE (reference sequence). The CDR3 sequence is CASSLQGVGDTQYF. The DNA of the CDR3 is TGTGCCAGCAGCTTACAGGGGGTGGGAGATACGCAGTATTTT.

The genes are TRBV28 and TRBJ2-1; TRBD2 matches 8 bases. The CDR3 consists of 16 residues. J was trimmed by 8 bases and V by 3 bases; bases with no gene match: 12. Per the germline V gene, CDR1 is MDHEN and CDR2 is SYDVKM. The CDR3 sequence: CASSLLREGLRDEQFF. CDR3 nucleotides: TGTGCCAGCAGTTTGCTACGGGAGGGCCTCCGGGATGAGCAGTTCTTC.

The chain combines TRBV10-2 with TRBJ2-7; 8 bases are shared with TRBD1. V shed 2 bases and J 5 bases; nucleotides not matched to a gene: 5. Germline CDR1 reads WSHSY; CDR2 reads SAAADI. The CDR3 sequence is 14 residues long. The CDR3 DNA reads TGCGCCAGCAGTGAGCGCCAGGGGGCTAACGAGCAGTACTTC. This sequence encodes CASSERQGANEQYF.

The chain employs TRBV4-3 and TRBJ2-1; D is possibly TRBD1 (5 bases). Per the germline V gene, CDR1 is LGHNA and CDR2 is YSLEER. This CDR3 is 15 amino acids long. The V end lost 0 bases, the J end lost 9 bases, and 15 bases lay between the germline ends. The CDR3 protein is CASSQESGAGIEQFF. DNA for the CDR3: TGCGCCAGCAGCCAAGAGTCGGGCGCAGGGATTGAGCAGTTCTTC.

The chain's CDR3 is CASRQASGELFF. The CDR3 coding sequence is TGTGCCAGCAGGCAAGCATCAGGTGAACTGTTTTTT. The gene calls are TRBV6-6 and TRBJ1-4, with D hard to call. This CDR3 has 12 residues. Deletions cut 6 bases from V and 12 bases from J, with 14 bases between. Germline CDR1 and CDR2: MNHNY and SVGAGI (reference sequence).

In this sample, this clone turned up once. The V call is TRBV12-3 or TRBV12-4, the J call TRBJ2-1, with unresolved D. The CDR3 is 13 amino acids. V lost 3 bases and J lost 7, with 10 bases in between. CDR3 amino acids: CASSLETENEQFF. In DNA, the CDR3 is TGTGCCAGCAGTTTGGAAACAGAGAATGAGCAGTTCTTC.

This clone was counted once. The chain is built from TRBV27 and TRBJ2-7; 8 nucleotides line up with TRBD1. V lost 2 bases to trimming and J lost 3 bases; unmatched junction nucleotides: 6. This CDR3 comprises 15 residues. Germline V gives CDR1 MNHEY, CDR2 SMNVEV (reference sequence). The DNA for the CDR3 is TGTGCCAGCAGTTTAGGCAGGGGGCAGGTCTACGAGCAGTACTTC. It translates to CASSLGRGQVYEQYF.

This clone was counted a few times. This chain uses TRBV29-1 with TRBJ1-5, with a tentative D call TRBD1 (6 bases). Germline values: CDR1 SQVTM, CDR2 ANQGSEA. CDR3 length: 12 residues. Trimming removed 2 bases at V and 6 bases at J, with 8 bases between. The CDR3 DNA sequence: TGCAGCGTTGAATTAGGGGGTCAGCCCCAGCATTTT. Translated, it gives CSVELGGQPQHF.

The V and J genes are TRBV18 and TRBJ2-1; the D gene is possibly TRBD2 (6 bases). V was clipped by 3 bases and J by 7 bases, with 16 bases between them. CDR1 and CDR2 (germline): KGHSH, LQKENI. This CDR3 region has 15 residues. The CDR3 reads CASSPPGTLRNEQFF. The DNA of the CDR3 is TGTGCCAGCTCACCTCCCGGGACTCTGAGGAATGAGCAGTTCTTC.

The chain employs TRBV28 and TRBJ2-2; 9 bases map to TRBD2. This CDR3 region has 16 residues. V shed 6 bases and J 1 base; nucleotides not matched to a gene: 6. Germline V CDR1 and CDR2: MDHEN, SYDVKM. The CDR3 DNA reads TGTGCCAGCAGCCCCATAGCGGGAGTGAACACCGGGGAGCTGTTTTTT. Protein sequence: CASSPIAGVNTGELFF.

The chain links TRBV3-1 (or the pseudogene TRBV3-2) to TRBJ2-1, with D tentatively TRBD1 (6 bases). The V and J ends lost 4 bases and 8 bases respectively, with 24 bases between them. Per germline, CDR1 LGHDT and CDR2 YNNKEL (reference sequence). This CDR3 is 17 amino acids long. This CDR3 is CASSRDKGLSPFDEQFF. DNA for the CDR3: TGTGCCAGCAGCCGGGACAAGGGCTTATCCCCGTTCGATGAGCAGTTCTTC.

The rearrangement links TRBV6-2 or TRBV6-3 to TRBJ2-5; 8 nucleotides align to TRBD1. Trimming cost V 2 bases and J 5 bases; bases outside gene matches: 16. CDR3 length: 18 residues. The V gene's germline CDR1 is MNHEY and CDR2 SVGEGT. Here the CDR3 reads CASSYVRTGSSRRETQYF. The CDR3 nucleotides read TGTGCCAGCAGTTACGTCAGGACAGGGTCGAGCCGGCGGGAGACCCAGTACTTC.

The chain has TRBV2 and TRBJ1-5, with D possibly matching TRBD1 (6 bases). This CDR3 comprises 12 residues. V dropped 6 bases and J dropped 7 bases, with 10 bases sitting between them. The germline CDR1 and CDR2 sequences are SNHLY and FYNNEI. In DNA form, the CDR3 reads TGTGCCAGCAGCAGGGGTGGGCAGCCCCAGCATTTT. Protein product: CASSRGGQPQHF.

The J gene is TRBJ2-1, the V gene TRBV7-2; TRBD2 agrees at 9 bases. Germline V CDR1 and CDR2: SGHTA, FQGNSA. This CDR3 contains 14 residues. V lost 4 bases to trimming and J lost 10 bases; unmatched junction nucleotides: 8. DNA of the CDR3: TGTGCCAGCAGCTCACTAGCGGGTGGGGGGGAGCAGTTCTTC. Protein: CASSSLAGGGEQFF. The whole variable domain, remainder taken from reference TRBV7-2 and TRBJ2-1, is GAGVSQSPSNKVTEKGKDVELRCDPISGHTALYWYRQSLGQGLEFLIYFQGNSAPDKSGLPSDRFSAERTGGSVSTLTIQRTQQEDSAVYLCASSSLAGGGEQFFGPGTRLTVL.

This sequence joins TRBV18 and TRBJ2-7; TRBD2 aligns across 8 bases. The CDR3 sequence is 16 residues long. The trim removed 3 bases at V and 3 bases at J, leaving 10 bases unmatched. Germline loops: CDR1 KGHSH, CDR2 LQKENI. In DNA, the CDR3 is TGTGCCAGCTCACCCCCCCGAGCGGGAGACCTCTACGAGCAGTACTTC. Translated, it gives CASSPPRAGDLYEQYF.

This sequence joins TRBV5-5 and TRBJ2-1, with 10 bases identical to TRBD2. The CDR3 contains 15 residues. Losses at the gene ends were 5 bases for V and 9 bases for J; bases not matched to a gene: 11. Germline V gene sequence: CDR1 SGHKS, CDR2 YYEKEE (reference sequence). The DNA of the CDR3 is TGTGCCAGCAGGAGAGCGGGAGGGCCTGAAGGTGAGCAGTTCTTC. As protein: CASRRAGGPEGEQFF. Full variable domain (remainder filled in from reference TRBV5-5 and TRBJ2-1): DAGVTQSPTHLIKTRGQQVTLRCSPISGHKSVSWYQQVLGQGPQFIFQYYEKEERGRGNFPDRFSARQFPNYSSELNVNALLLGDSALYLCASRRAGGPEGEQFFGPGTRLTVL.

V and J are TRBV27 and TRBJ2-7; 11 bases line up with TRBD2. V lost 4 bases, J lost 5 bases, and 7 bases stayed unmatched. The CDR3 totals 15 residues. Germline V gene sequence: CDR1 MNHEY, CDR2 SMNVEV (reference sequence). CDR3 loop: CASSSILAGANEQYF. In DNA, the CDR3 is TGTGCCAGCAGTTCGATACTAGCGGGAGCCAACGAGCAGTACTTC.

CDR3 nucleotides: TGTGCCACCAGCAGACGGGGTGCCACCGGGGAGCTGTTTTTT. Translated: CATSRRGATGELFF. The gene calls are TRBV15 and TRBJ2-2; perhaps TRBD2 as D (5 bases). V lost 2 bases and J 4 bases, leaving 8 bases between the germline ends. CDR1 is LNHNV, CDR2 YYDKDF, per germline (reference sequence). CDR3 size: 14 residues.

The CDR3 DNA is TGTGCCAGCAGTCCGAGAGATGAGCAGTTCTTC. Translation gives CASSPRDEQFF. J is TRBJ2-1 and V is TRBV6-6; D not certain. CDR1 is MNHNY and CDR2 is SVGAGI in the germline V gene (reference sequence). The CDR3 is 11 residues long. Trimming removed 5 bases at V and 8 bases at J, with 7 bases between.

The chain carries TRBV11-3 and TRBJ2-1; TRBD2 aligns across 7 bases. This CDR3 region has 16 residues. The germline V gene encodes CDR1 SGHNT and CDR2 YENEEA. The V gene end was trimmed by 4 bases and the J gene end by 9 bases; junction bases not matched to a gene: 15. Here the CDR3 reads CASSYVSWTRTLEQFF. For the CDR3, the DNA is TGTGCCAGCAGCTACGTATCGTGGACTAGAACACTTGAGCAGTTCTTC.

CDR3 DNA: TGTGCCAGCAGCCATGGGGACAGGGGGCACTATGGCTACACCTTC. The encoded protein is CASSHGDRGHYGYTF. The chain joins TRBV3-1 (or the pseudogene TRBV3-2) to TRBJ1-2, with 12 bases that match TRBD1. J was trimmed by 3 bases and V by 3 bases; bases with no gene match: 2. The CDR3 loop spans 15 amino acids. Per the germline V gene, CDR1 is LGHDT and CDR2 is YNNKEL (reference sequence).

With respect to this clone: Other DNA sequences in the sample encode the same CDR3. The chain has TRBV5-1 and TRBJ2-2; 11 nucleotides agree with TRBD1. V shed 4 bases, J shed 5 bases, and the junction held 4 bases outside the gene matches. This CDR3 has 15 amino acids. Germline V gene data show CDR1 as SGHRS and CDR2 as YFSETQ. The CDR3 sequence: CASSGQGAGTGELFF. The CDR3 region has the DNA TGCGCCAGCAGCGGACAGGGGGCAGGGACCGGGGAGCTGTTTTTT.

The chain couples TRBV19 to TRBJ1-2; 7 bases agree with TRBD1. This CDR3 spans 14 amino acids. The V gene's germline CDR1 is LNHDA and CDR2 SQIVND (reference sequence). J was trimmed by 7 bases and V by 6 bases; bases with no gene match: 11. CDR3 coding DNA: TGTGCCAGTAGCCCCTGGAAGGGGGCCGGTGGCTACACCTTC. Protein: CASSPWKGAGGYTF.

The chain links TRBV6-5 to TRBJ1-6; no firm D call. Per the germline V gene, CDR1 is MNHEY and CDR2 is SVGAGI. The CDR3 totals 14 residues. V dropped 8 bases and J dropped 7 bases, with 15 bases sitting between them. CDR3 nucleotide sequence: TGTGCCAGCCTTGGAGGAACTAAGAATTCACCCCTCCACTTT. Translating it yields CASLGGTKNSPLHF.

The V and J genes are TRBV27 and TRBJ2-1; 9 nucleotides agree with TRBD2. Germline V gene lookup returns CDR1 MNHEY and CDR2 SMNVEV (reference sequence). The V gene end was trimmed by 2 bases and the J gene end by 5 bases; junction bases not matched to a gene: 7. The CDR3 covers 16 residues. CDR3 residues: CASSLGLAGVHNEQFF. In DNA, the CDR3 is TGTGCCAGCAGTTTAGGTTTAGCGGGAGTTCACAATGAGCAGTTCTTC.

The CDR3 DNA follows: TGTGCCAGCTCACCTCAGGGGAACACTGAAGCTTTCTTT. Translating it yields CASSPQGNTEAFF. The rearrangement uses TRBV18 and TRBJ1-1, with TRBD1 as a possible D gene (5 bases). The CDR3 loop spans 13 amino acids. CDR1 is KGHSH, CDR2 LQKENI, per germline. Trimming stripped 3 bases from V and 1 base from J, with 6 bases between.

DNA of the CDR3: TGTGCCACCTGGGTTAGCGTATCTAGCACAGATACGCAGTATTTT. Translating it yields CATWVSVSSTDTQYF. This rearrangement joins TRBV6-5 to TRBJ2-3; weak D call: TRBD2 (5 bases). The V end was cut by 10 bases, the J end by 0 bases, with 17 bases between. The CDR3 runs 15 residues. Germline V lookup: CDR1 MNHEY, CDR2 SVGAGI.

The chain uses TRBV27 and TRBJ2-7; D ambiguous. V was clipped by 8 bases and J by 3 bases, with 14 bases between them. The CDR3 consists of 13 residues. Germline loops: CDR1 MNHEY, CDR2 SMNVEV (reference sequence). The CDR3 DNA reads TGTGCCAGCCGGAGTACCCTCGGCTACGAGCAGTACTTC. This sequence encodes CASRSTLGYEQYF.